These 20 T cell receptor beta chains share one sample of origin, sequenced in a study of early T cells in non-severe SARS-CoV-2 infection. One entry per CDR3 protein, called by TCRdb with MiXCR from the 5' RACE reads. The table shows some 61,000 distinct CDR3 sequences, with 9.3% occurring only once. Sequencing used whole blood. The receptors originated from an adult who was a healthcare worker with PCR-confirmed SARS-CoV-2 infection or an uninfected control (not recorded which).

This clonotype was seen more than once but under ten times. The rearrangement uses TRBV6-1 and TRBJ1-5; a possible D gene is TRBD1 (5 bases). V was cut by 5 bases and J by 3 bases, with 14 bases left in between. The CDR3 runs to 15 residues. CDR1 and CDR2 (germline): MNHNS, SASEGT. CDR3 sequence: CASSLQTVTNQPQHF. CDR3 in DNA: TGTGCCAGCAGTCTACAGACAGTTACCAATCAGCCCCAGCATTTT.

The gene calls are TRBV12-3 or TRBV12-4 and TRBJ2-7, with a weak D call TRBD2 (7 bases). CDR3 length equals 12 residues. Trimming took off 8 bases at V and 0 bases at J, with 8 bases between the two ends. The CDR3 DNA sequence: TGTGCCAGCCGGGGGGCCTCCTACGAGCAGTACTTC. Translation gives CASRGASYEQYF.

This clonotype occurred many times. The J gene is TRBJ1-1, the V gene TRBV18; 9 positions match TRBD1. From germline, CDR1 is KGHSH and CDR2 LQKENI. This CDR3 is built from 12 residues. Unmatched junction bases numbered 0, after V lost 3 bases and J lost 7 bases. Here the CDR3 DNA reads TGTGCCAGCTCACCGACAGGGGGTGAAGCTTTCTTT. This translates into CASSPTGGEAFF.

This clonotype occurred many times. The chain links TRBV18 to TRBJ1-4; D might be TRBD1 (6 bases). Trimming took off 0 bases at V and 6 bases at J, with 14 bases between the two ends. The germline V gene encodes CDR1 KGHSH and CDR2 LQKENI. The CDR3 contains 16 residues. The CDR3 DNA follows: TGTGCCAGCTCACCACCAACAGGGTTAGGAGATGAAAAACTGTTTTTT. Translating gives CASSPPTGLGDEKLFF.

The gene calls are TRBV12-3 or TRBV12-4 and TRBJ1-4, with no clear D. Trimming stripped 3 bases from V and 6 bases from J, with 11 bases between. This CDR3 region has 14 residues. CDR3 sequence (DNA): TGTGCCAGCAGTTTTGGTGGGTTTGATGAAAAACTGTTTTTT. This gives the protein CASSFGGFDEKLFF.

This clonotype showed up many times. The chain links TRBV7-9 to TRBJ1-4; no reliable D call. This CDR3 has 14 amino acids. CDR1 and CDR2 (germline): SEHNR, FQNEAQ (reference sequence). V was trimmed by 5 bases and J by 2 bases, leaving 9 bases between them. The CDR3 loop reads CASSPDSTNEKLFF. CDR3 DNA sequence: TGTGCCAGCAGCCCGGATTCGACTAATGAAAAACTGTTTTTT.

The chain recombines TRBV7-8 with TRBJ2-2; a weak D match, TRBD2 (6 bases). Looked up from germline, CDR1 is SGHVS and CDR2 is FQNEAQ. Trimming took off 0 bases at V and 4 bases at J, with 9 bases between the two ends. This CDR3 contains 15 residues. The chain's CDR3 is CASSLAGGATGELFF. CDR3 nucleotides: TGTGCCAGCAGCTTAGCGGGGGGAGCCACCGGGGAGCTGTTTTTT.

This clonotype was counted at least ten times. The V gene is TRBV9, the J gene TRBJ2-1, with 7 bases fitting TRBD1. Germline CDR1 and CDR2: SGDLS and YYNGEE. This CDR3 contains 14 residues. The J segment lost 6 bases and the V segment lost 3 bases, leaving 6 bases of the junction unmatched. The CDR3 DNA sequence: TGTGCCAGCAGCGCTTACAGGGGTAGCAATGAGCAGTTCTTC. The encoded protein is CASSAYRGSNEQFF. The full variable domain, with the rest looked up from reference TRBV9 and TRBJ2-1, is DSGVTQTPKHLITATGQRVTLRCSPRSGDLSVYWYQQSLDQGLQFLIQYYNGEERAKGNILERFSAQQFPDLHSELNLSSLELGDSALYFCASSAYRGSNEQFFGPGTRLTVL.

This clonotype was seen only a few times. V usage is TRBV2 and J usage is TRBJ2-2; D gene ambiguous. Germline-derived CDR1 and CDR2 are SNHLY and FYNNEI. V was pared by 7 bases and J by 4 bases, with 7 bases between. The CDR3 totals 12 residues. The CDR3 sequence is CASNRGTGELFF. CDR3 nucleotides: TGTGCCAGCAATCGAGGCACCGGGGAGCTGTTTTTT.

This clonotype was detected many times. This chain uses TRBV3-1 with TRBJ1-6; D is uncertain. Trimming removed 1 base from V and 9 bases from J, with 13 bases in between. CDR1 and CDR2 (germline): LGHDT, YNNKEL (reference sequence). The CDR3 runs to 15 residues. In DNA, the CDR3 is TGTGCCAGCAGCCAAGCCCCTGTTGGAGGTTCACCCCTCCACTTT. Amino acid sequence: CASSQAPVGGSPLHF. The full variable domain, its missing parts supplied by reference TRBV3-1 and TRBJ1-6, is DTAVSQTPKYLVTQMGNDKSIKCEQNLGHDTMYWYKQDSKKFLKIMFSYNNKELIINETVPNRFSPKSPDKAHLNLHINSLELGDSAVYFCASSQAPVGGSPLHFGNGTRLTVT.

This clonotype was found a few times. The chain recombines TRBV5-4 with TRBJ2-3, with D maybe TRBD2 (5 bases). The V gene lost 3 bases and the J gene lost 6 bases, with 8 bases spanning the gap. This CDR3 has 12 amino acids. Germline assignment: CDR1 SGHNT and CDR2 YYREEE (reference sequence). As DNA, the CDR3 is TGTGCCAGCAGCTCAACGGGGGATACGCAGTATTTT. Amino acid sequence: CASSSTGDTQYF.

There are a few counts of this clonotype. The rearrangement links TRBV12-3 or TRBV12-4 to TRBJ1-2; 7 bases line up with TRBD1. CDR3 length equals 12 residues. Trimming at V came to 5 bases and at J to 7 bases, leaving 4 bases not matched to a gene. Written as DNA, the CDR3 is TGTGCCAGCAGTACAGGGGAGATTGGCTACACCTTC. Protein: CASSTGEIGYTF.

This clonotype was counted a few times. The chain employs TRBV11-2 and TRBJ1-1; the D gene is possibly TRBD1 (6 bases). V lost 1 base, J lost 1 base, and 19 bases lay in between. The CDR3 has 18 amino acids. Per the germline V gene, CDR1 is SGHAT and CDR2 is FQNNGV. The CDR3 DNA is TGTGCCAGCAGCTTAGGGGGGCTGGTCGACAGGCAGAACACTGAAGCTTTCTTT. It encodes CASSLGGLVDRQNTEAFF.

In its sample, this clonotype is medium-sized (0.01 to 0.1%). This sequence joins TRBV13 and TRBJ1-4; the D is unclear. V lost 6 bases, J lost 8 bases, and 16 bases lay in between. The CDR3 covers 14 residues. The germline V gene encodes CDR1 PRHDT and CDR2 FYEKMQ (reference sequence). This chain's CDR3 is CASSSAGPREKLFF. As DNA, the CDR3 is TGTGCCAGCAGTTCCGCTGGGCCGAGAGAAAAACTGTTTTTT.

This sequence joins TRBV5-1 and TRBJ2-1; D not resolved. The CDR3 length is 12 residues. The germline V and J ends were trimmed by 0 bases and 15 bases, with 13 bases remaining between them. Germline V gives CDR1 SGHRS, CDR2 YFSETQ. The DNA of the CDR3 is TGCGCCAGCAGCTTGGATTGGCAGCTACCGTTCTTC. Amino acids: CASSLDWQLPFF.

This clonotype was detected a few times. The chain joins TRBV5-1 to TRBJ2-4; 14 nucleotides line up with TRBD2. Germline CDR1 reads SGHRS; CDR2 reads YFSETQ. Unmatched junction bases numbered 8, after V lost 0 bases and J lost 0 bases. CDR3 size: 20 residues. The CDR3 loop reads CASSLAGLAGARGAKNIQYF. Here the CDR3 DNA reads TGCGCCAGCAGCTTGGCGGGACTAGCGGGGGCGAGGGGAGCCAAAAACATTCAGTACTTC.

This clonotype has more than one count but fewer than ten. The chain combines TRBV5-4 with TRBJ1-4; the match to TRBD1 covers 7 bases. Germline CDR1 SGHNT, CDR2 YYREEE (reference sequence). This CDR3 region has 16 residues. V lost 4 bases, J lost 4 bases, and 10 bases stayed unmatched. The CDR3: CASSAGGGTVNEKLFF. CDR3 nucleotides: TGTGCCAGCAGCGCGGGCGGCGGGACAGTTAATGAAAAACTGTTTTTT.

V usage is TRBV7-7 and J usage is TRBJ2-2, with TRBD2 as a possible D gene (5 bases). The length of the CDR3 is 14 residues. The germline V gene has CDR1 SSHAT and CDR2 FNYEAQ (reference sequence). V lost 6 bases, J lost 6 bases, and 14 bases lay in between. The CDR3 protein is CASRKLLGAGELFF. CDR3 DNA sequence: TGTGCCAGCAGGAAACTACTAGGCGCCGGGGAGCTGTTTTTT.

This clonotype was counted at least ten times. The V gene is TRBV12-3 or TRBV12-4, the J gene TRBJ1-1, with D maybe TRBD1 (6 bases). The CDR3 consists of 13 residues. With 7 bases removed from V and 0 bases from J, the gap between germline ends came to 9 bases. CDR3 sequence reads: CASKGHLNTEAFF. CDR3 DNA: TGTGCCAGCAAGGGACACCTGAACACTGAAGCTTTCTTT.

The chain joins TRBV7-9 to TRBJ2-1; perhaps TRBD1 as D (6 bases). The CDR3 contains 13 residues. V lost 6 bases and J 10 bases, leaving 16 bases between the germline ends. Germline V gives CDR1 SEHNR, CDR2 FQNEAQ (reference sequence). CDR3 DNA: TGTGCCAGCAGTCGGGACACCGACGGGGAGCAGTTCTTC. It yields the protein CASSRDTDGEQFF. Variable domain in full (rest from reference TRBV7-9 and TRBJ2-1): DTGVSQNPRHKITKRGQNVTFRCDPISEHNRLYWYRQTLGQGPEFLTYFQNEAQLEKSRLLSDRFSAERPKGSFSTLEIQRTEQGDSAMYLCASSRDTDGEQFFGPGTRLTVL.